This T cell receptor beta chain was profiled in a study of blood T cell repertoires in COVID-19. The table came from immunoSEQ multiplex PCR; TCRdb's copy has only in-frame clones and leaves some out. The table has about 130,000 clones, roughly 80% seen once. Germline values: CDR1 LGHDT, CDR2 YNNKEL (reference sequence). V dropped 4 bases and J dropped 7 bases, with 10 bases sitting between them. The CDR3 is 12 amino acids. Sequencing was performed on peripheral blood. The genes are TRBV3-1 (or the pseudogene TRBV3-2) and TRBJ1-2; tentative D call: TRBD1 (6 bases). This receptor was obtained from a man in his sixties with acute or convalescent COVID-19. CDR3 region: CASSRQATGYTF. As DNA, the CDR3 is TGTGCCAGCAGCCGACAGGCCACTGGCTACACCTTC.